The T cell receptor (beta chain) described here comes from a study of T cell changes during pregnancy in multiple sclerosis. This CDR3 is 14 amino acids long. The germline V gene has CDR1 MDHEN and CDR2 SYDVKM. Trimming took 8 bases from V and 3 from J, leaving 14 bases between them. The table came from immunoSEQ multiplex PCR; TCRdb's copy has only in-frame clones and leaves some out. Among about 67,000 clones listed, more than 85% were seen once. The source is a female donor with multiple sclerosis, enrolled in a pregnancy study. Source: peripheral blood, taken in the first trimester of pregnancy. The chain carries TRBV28 and TRBJ2-1, with D perhaps matching TRBD2 (6 bases). The CDR3 DNA follows: TGTGCCAGCTGGTCCCTTAGCGGCTACAATGAGCAGTTCTTC. It encodes CASWSLSGYNEQFF.